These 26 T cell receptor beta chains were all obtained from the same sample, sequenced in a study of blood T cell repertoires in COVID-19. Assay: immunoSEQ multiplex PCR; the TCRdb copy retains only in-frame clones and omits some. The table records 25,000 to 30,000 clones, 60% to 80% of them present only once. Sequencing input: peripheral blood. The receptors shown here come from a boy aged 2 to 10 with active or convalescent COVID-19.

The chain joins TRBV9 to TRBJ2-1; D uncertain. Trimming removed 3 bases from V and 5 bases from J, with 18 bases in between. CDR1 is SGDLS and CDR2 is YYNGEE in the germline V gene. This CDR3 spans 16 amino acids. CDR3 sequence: CASSAPLATPHNEQFF. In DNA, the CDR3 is TGTGCCAGCAGCGCGCCCCTTGCGACACCCCACAATGAGCAGTTCTTC.

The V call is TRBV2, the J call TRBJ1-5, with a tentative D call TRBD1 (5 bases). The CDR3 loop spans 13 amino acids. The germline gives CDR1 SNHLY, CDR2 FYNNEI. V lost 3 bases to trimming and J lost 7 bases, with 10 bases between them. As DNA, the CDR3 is TGTGCCAGCAGTGACCCTGGGGCACAGCCCCAGCATTTT. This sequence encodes CASSDPGAQPQHF.

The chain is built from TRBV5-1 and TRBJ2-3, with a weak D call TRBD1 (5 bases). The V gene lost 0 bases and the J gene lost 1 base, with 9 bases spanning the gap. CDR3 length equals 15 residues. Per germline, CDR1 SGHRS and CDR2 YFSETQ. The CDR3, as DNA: TGCGCCAGCAGCTTGGCATTAGGGGGCACAGATACGCAGTATTTT. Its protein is CASSLALGGTDTQYF.

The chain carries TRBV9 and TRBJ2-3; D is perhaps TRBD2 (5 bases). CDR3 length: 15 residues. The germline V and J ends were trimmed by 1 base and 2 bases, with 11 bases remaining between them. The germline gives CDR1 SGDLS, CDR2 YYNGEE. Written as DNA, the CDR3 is TGTGCCAGCAGCGTACGAAGAGGGATCACAGATACGCAGTATTTT. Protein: CASSVRRGITDTQYF.

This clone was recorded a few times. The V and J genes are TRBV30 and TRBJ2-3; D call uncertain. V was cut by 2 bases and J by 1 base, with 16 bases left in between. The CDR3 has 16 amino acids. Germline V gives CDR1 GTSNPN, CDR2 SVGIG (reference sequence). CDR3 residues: CAWSLVRATRTDTQYF. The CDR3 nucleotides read TGTGCCTGGAGTCTAGTAAGAGCGACCCGCACAGATACGCAGTATTTT.

This CDR3 is CSVTGWETQYF. The DNA for the CDR3 is TGCAGCGTGACAGGTTGGGAGACCCAGTACTTC. The rearrangement joins TRBV20-1 to TRBJ2-5, with D possibly matching TRBD1 (6 bases). This CDR3 comprises 11 residues. Germline CDR1 and CDR2: DFQATT and SNEGSKA (reference sequence).

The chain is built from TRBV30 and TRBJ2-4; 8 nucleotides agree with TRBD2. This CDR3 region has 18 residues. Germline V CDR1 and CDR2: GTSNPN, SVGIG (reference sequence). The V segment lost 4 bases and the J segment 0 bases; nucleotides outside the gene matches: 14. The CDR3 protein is CAWTPRISGNLAKNIQYF. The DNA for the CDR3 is TGTGCCTGGACTCCCCGCATTAGCGGGAACTTAGCCAAAAACATTCAGTACTTC.

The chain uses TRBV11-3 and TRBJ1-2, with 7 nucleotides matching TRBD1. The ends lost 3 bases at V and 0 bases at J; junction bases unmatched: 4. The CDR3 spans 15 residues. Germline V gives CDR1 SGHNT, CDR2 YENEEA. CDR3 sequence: CASSFRDRTNYGYTF. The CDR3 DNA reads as TGTGCCAGCAGCTTCCGGGACAGAACTAACTATGGCTACACCTTC.

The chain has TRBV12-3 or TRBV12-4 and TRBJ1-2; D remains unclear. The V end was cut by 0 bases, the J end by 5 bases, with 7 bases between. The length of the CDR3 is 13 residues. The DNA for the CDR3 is TGTGCCAGCAGTTTAGCCGGGAGGTATGGCTACACCTTC. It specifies CASSLAGRYGYTF.

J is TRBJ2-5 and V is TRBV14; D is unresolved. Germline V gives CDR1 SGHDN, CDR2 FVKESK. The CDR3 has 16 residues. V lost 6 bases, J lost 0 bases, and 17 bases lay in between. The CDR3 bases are TGTGCCAGCAGGTCGGTCGGCGTCGGGTACCAAGAGACCCAGTACTTC. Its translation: CASRSVGVGYQETQYF.

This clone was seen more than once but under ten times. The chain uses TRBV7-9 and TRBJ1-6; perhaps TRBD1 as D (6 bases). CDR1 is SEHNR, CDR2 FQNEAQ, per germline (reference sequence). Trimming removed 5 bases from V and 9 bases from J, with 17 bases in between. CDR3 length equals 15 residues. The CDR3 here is CASSHTQGKVSPLHF. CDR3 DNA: TGTGCCAGCAGCCACACCCAGGGGAAAGTTTCACCCCTCCACTTT.

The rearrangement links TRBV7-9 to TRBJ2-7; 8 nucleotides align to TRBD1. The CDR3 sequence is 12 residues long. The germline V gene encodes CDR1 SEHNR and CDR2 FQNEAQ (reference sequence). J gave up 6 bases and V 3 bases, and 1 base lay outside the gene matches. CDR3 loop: CASSFQGAEQYF. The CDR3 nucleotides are TGTGCCAGCAGCTTCCAGGGGGCCGAGCAGTACTTC.

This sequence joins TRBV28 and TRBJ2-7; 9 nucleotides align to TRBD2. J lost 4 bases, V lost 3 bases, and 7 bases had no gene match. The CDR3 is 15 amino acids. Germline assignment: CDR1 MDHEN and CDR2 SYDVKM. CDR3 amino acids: CASSFFWREGYEQYF. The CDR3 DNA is TGTGCCAGCAGTTTTTTTTGGCGGGAGGGTTACGAGCAGTACTTC.

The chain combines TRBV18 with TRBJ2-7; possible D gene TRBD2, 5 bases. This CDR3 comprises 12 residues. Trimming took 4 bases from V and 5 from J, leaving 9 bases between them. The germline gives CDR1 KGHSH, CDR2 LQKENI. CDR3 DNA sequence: TGTGCCAGCTCACTGGCGGGTAACGAGCAGTACTTC. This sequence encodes CASSLAGNEQYF.

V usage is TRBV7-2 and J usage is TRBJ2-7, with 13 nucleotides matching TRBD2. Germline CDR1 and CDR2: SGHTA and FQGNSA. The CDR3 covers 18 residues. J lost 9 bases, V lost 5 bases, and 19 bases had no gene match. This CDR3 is CASSPPTSGRAGVRGQYF. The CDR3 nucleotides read TGTGCCAGCAGCCCCCCTACTAGCGGGAGGGCCGGGGTTAGGGGGCAGTACTTC.

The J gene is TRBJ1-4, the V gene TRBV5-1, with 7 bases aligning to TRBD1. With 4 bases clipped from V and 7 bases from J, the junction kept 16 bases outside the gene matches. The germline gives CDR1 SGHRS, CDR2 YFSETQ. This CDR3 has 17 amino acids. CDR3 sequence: CASSPQPETGQGEKLFF. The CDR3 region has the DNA TGCGCCAGCAGCCCCCAGCCCGAGACAGGGCAAGGTGAAAAACTGTTTTTT.

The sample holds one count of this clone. In DNA, the CDR3 is TGTGCCAGCAGCTTAGGACCGGGGACAGGGGGCCGAGAGACCCAGTACTTC. This translates into CASSLGPGTGGRETQYF. The V and J genes are TRBV7-2 and TRBJ2-5; 12 nucleotides match TRBD1. V was clipped by 1 base and J by 4 bases; unmatched bases: 7. The CDR3 is 17 amino acids. Germline-derived CDR1 and CDR2 are SGHTA and FQGNSA.

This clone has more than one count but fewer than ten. The CDR3 loop reads CASSTSSRIGNQPQHF. CDR3 sequence (DNA): TGTGCCAGCAGCACGTCGTCGAGGATAGGCAATCAGCCCCAGCATTTT. The J gene is TRBJ1-5, the V gene TRBV5-6; D is unclear. Germline V gene sequence: CDR1 SGHDT, CDR2 YYEEEE. V gave up 4 bases and J gave up 2 bases, with 16 bases separating them. The CDR3 length is 16 residues.

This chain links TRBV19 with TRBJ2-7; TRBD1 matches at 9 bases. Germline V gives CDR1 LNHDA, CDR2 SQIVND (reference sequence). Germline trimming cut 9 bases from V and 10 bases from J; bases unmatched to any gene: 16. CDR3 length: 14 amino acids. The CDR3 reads CASSRTGGGGTQYF. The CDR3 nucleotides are TGTGCCAGCAGCCGTACAGGGGGCGGAGGGACACAGTACTTC.

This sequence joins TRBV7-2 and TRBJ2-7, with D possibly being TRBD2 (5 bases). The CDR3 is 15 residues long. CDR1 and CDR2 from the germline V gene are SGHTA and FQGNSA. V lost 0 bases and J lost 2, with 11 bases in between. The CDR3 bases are TGTGCCAGCAGCTTAGCTGAGGCCGGGACCTACGAGCAGTACTTC. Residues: CASSLAEAGTYEQYF.

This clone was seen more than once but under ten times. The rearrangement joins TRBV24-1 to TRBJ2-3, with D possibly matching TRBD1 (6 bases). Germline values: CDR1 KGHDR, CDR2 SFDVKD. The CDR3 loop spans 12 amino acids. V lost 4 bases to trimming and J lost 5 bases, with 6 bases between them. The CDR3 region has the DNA TGTGCCACCAGTGAAGGGGGAGATACGCAGTATTTT. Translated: CATSEGGDTQYF.

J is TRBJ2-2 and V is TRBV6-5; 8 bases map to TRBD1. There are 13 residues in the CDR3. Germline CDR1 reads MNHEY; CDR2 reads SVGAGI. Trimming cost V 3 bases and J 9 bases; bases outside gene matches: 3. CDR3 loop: CASSYGQGRELFF. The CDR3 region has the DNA TGTGCCAGCAGTTATGGACAGGGCCGGGAGCTGTTTTTT.

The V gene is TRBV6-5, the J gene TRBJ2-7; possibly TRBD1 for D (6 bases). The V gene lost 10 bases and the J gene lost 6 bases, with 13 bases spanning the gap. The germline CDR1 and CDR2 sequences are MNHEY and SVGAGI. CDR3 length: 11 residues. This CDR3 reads CATLTGREQYF. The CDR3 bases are TGTGCCACCCTTACAGGGCGCGAGCAGTACTTC.

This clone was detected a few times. The CDR3 bases are TGTGCCAGCAGTTACCAAGGGGGAGCAGGCTACACCTTC. It codes for CASSYQGGAGYTF. The chain joins TRBV6-5 to TRBJ1-2, with D maybe TRBD1 (6 bases). CDR3 length equals 13 residues. Germline V gene data show CDR1 as MNHEY and CDR2 as SVGAGI. V lost 2 bases, J lost 8 bases, and 12 bases lay in between.

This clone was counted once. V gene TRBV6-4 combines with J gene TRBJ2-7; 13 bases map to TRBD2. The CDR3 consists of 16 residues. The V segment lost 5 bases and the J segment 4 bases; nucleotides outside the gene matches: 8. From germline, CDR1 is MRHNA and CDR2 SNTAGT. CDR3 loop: CASSIRTSGGAYEQYV. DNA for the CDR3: TGTGCCAGCAGTATAAGGACTAGCGGGGGAGCATACGAGCAGTACGTC.

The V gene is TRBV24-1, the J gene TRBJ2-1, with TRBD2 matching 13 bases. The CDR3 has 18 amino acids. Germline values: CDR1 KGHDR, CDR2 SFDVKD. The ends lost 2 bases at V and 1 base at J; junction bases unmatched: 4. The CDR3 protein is CATSDWTSGSSSYNEQFF. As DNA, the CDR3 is TGTGCCACCAGTGATTGGACTAGCGGGAGTTCTTCCTACAATGAGCAGTTCTTC.